A single sample is the source of the 8 T cell receptor beta chains below, sequenced in a study of blood T cell repertoires in COVID-19. Profiling relied on immunoSEQ multiplex PCR, and the TCRdb table lists in-frame clones only, not all of them. The repertoire holds under 250,000 clones, with roughly four fifths as singletons. Sequenced input: peripheral blood. The receptors come from a man aged 50 to 60 with active or convalescent COVID-19.

The V call is TRBV4-3, the J call TRBJ2-4; 11 bases align to TRBD2. The CDR3 totals 19 residues. The ends lost 0 bases at V and 0 bases at J; junction bases unmatched: 7. The germline gives CDR1 LGHNA, CDR2 YSLEER. The CDR3 loop reads CASSQDPSGGPGAKNIQYF. DNA of the CDR3: TGCGCCAGCAGCCAAGATCCTAGCGGGGGGCCCGGAGCCAAAAACATTCAGTACTTC.

The V and J genes are TRBV5-4 and TRBJ2-2; D uncertain. V was cut by 0 bases and J by 0 bases, with 3 bases left in between. The CDR3 extends over 14 amino acids. CDR1 SGHNT and CDR2 YYREEE come from the germline V gene (reference sequence). The CDR3 bases are TGTGCCAGCAGCTTGGTAGCGAACACCGGGGAGCTGTTTTTT. The encoded protein is CASSLVANTGELFF.

This chain links TRBV3-1 (or the pseudogene TRBV3-2) with TRBJ2-1; 9 bases align to TRBD1. The CDR3 runs 15 residues. J gave up 6 bases and V 4 bases, and 7 bases lay outside the gene matches. Germline V gene lookup returns CDR1 LGHDT and CDR2 YNNKEL (reference sequence). The CDR3 loop is CASSPGTGLGNEQFF. CDR3 DNA sequence: TGTGCCAGCAGCCCCGGGACAGGGCTGGGCAATGAGCAGTTCTTC.

The CDR3 bases are TGTGCCAGCAGCGTAGTGGGAGGATCTGAAAAACTGTTTTTT. This codes for CASSVVGGSEKLFF. The V call is TRBV9, the J call TRBJ1-4; D is uncertain. Germline loops: CDR1 SGDLS, CDR2 YYNGEE. Deletions cut 0 bases from V and 7 bases from J, with 10 bases between. This CDR3 has 14 residues.

The J gene is TRBJ1-1, the V gene TRBV23-1, with D unclear. TRBV23-1 is an ORF, with its function uncertain. V was pared by 9 bases and J by 4 bases, with 9 bases between. The CDR3 totals 11 residues. This CDR3 is CASRRRTEAFF. As DNA, the CDR3 is TGCGCCAGTAGGAGGCGCACTGAAGCTTTCTTT.

A word on this clone: At the DNA level, this CDR3 is encoded by other sequences in the same sample as well. The chain is built from TRBV7-3 and TRBJ1-1; tentatively, D is TRBD1 (5 bases). The CDR3 totals 13 residues. Germline CDR1 reads SGHTA; CDR2 reads FQGTGA. V was shortened by 6 bases and J by 1 base, with 9 bases between the two germline ends. Here the CDR3 reads CASSLTANTEAFF. CDR3 DNA sequence: TGTGCCAGCAGTTTGACAGCGAACACTGAAGCTTTCTTT.

This chain connects TRBV25-1 to TRBJ1-6, with 7 bases lining up with TRBD1. Germline loops: CDR1 MGHDK, CDR2 SYGVNS. The CDR3 has 16 amino acids. With 4 bases clipped from V and 6 bases from J, the junction kept 9 bases outside the gene matches. CDR3 nucleotide sequence: TGTGCCAGCAGTGCTCCCCCCAGGGGGTTTAATTCACCCCTCCACTTT. It specifies CASSAPPRGFNSPLHF.

Here the CDR3 reads CAISEYAEDTQYF. CDR3 in DNA: TGTGCCATCAGTGAGTATGCAGAAGATACGCAGTATTTT. The chain joins TRBV10-3 to TRBJ2-3, with no clear D. V was shortened by 1 base and J by 5 bases, with 7 bases between the two germline ends. CDR1 ENHRY and CDR2 SYGVKD come from the germline V gene. CDR3 length: 13 residues.